This entry lists 32 T cell receptor beta chains sequenced from one sample in a study of neurological immune-mediated disorders. Via MiXCR, TCRdb re-called the 5' RACE reads, giving one row per CDR3 protein. The profile shows some 66,000 distinct CDR3 sequences, 4.5% of them singletons. Sequenced input: PBMCs. These receptors came from a man aged 30-40 years with multiple sclerosis.

A few counts support this clonotype. The J gene is TRBJ2-2, the V gene TRBV11-2; D perhaps matches TRBD1 (6 bases). The germline V and J ends were trimmed by 6 bases and 7 bases, with 21 bases remaining between them. The germline V gene has CDR1 SGHAT and CDR2 FQNNGV. This CDR3 has 16 amino acids. The CDR3 DNA is TGTGCCAGCAGTACCCCTCAGCAGGGGTTTGTCGGGGAGCTGTTTTTT. This gives the protein CASSTPQQGFVGELFF.

A few counts support this clonotype. The chain carries TRBV5-1 and TRBJ2-3; D perhaps matches TRBD2 (6 bases). Per the germline V gene, CDR1 is SGHRS and CDR2 is YFSETQ. V was trimmed by 0 bases and J by 5 bases, leaving 16 bases between them. The CDR3 consists of 16 residues. CDR3 sequence reads: CASSLVPKTRRDTQYF. The CDR3 DNA sequence: TGCGCCAGCAGCTTGGTACCGAAGACTAGAAGAGATACGCAGTATTTT.

This clonotype appeared many times. The chain links TRBV13 to TRBJ1-6; no clear D. Germline V CDR1 and CDR2: PRHDT, FYEKMQ (reference sequence). Trimming stripped 6 bases from V and 7 bases from J, with 10 bases between. This CDR3 is built from 13 residues. CDR3 sequence reads: CASRLTGNSPLHF. The CDR3 DNA reads TGTGCCAGCAGATTAACTGGAAATTCACCCCTCCACTTT.

In its sample, this clonotype was seen many times. The chain combines TRBV7-9 with TRBJ1-1; TRBD1 is a possible D gene (5 bases). V shed 4 bases and J shed 7 bases, with 10 bases lying between them. Looked up from germline, CDR1 is SEHNR and CDR2 is FQNEAQ (reference sequence). This CDR3 region has 12 residues. The DNA for the CDR3 is TGTGCCAGCAGCTACATGGGGGTTGAAGCTTTCTTT. It translates to CASSYMGVEAFF.

This clonotype was recorded many times. V gene TRBV5-8 combines with J gene TRBJ2-1; TRBD2 agrees at 10 bases. This CDR3 is built from 15 residues. In germline, CDR1 is SGHTS, CDR2 YDEGEE. V shed 5 bases and J 2 bases; nucleotides not matched to a gene: 4. The CDR3 DNA reads as TGTGCCAGCAGGCTAGCGGGGGCCACCTACAATGAGCAGTTCTTC. Its translation: CASRLAGATYNEQFF.

As to this clonotype: An end of the junction does not agree with germline; a read error may underlie this. This chain connects TRBV10-3 to TRBJ1-5; D is uncertain. The CDR3 consists of 14 residues. Per germline, CDR1 ENHRY and CDR2 SYGVKD. The chain's CDR3 is CAISEQGMNQPQNF. CDR3 DNA sequence: TGTGCCATCAGTGAACAAGGAATGAATCAGCCCCAGAATTTT.

In the case of this clonotype: This sequence may be a read error, since a much larger clone differs from it by one base. The chain recombines TRBV10-3 with TRBJ1-2; no clear D gene. The CDR3 length is 14 residues. Trimming took off 6 bases at V and 4 bases at J, with 15 bases between the two ends. The germline V gene encodes CDR1 ENHRY and CDR2 SYGVKD. CDR3 sequence reads: CAIRRGPSFYGYTF. In nucleotides, the CDR3 is TGTGCCATCAGGCGCGGGCCCAGTTTCTATGGCTACACCTTC.

This clonotype was detected ten times or more. V is TRBV12-3 or TRBV12-4 and J is TRBJ2-1, with a possible D match to TRBD1 (6 bases). Trimming cost V 7 bases and J 4 bases, with 17 bases left between them. The CDR3 has 15 amino acids. The CDR3 DNA follows: TGTGCCAGCAACCCGCAGGGGTTCGGGTACAATGAGCAGTTCTTC. This encodes CASNPQGFGYNEQFF.

This clonotype was found many times. The rearrangement uses TRBV5-1 and TRBJ2-1; tentative D call: TRBD2 (5 bases). The germline gives CDR1 SGHRS, CDR2 YFSETQ. V was cut by 3 bases and J by 4 bases, with 14 bases left in between. This CDR3 contains 15 residues. CDR3 sequence (DNA): TGCGCCAGCAGCTGGGGAGACACCCCATACAATGAGCAGTTCTTC. It encodes CASSWGDTPYNEQFF.

A remark on this clonotype: A read error may explain this, as a much larger clone is one base away. This chain connects TRBV20-1 to TRBJ1-2; 7 bases agree with TRBD1. The germline V gene has CDR1 DFQATT and CDR2 SNEGSKA (reference sequence). CDR3 length: 15 residues. CDR3 nucleotide sequence: TGCAGTGCGGAAAGGGACAGAAAAGCTAACTATGGTTACACCTTC. This codes for CSAERDRKANYGYTF.

Many counts were recorded for this clonotype. The chain joins TRBV12-3 or TRBV12-4 to TRBJ2-7; D is ambiguous. V was cut by 4 bases and J by 3 bases, with 16 bases left in between. CDR3 length: 15 amino acids. The CDR3 region has the DNA TGTGCCAGCAGTTCCTCAGTTGGTGAAGGCTACGAGCAGTACTTC. Amino acids: CASSSSVGEGYEQYF.

This clonotype came up many times. CDR3 amino acids: CASSLESAGGRKETQYF. In DNA form, the CDR3 reads TGCGCCAGCAGCTTGGAGTCAGCGGGGGGCAGGAAAGAGACCCAGTACTTC. The rearrangement joins TRBV5-1 to TRBJ2-5, with 9 bases lining up with TRBD2. Losses at the gene ends were 0 bases for V and 3 bases for J; bases not matched to a gene: 9. This CDR3 region has 17 residues. Germline CDR1 is SGHRS and CDR2 is YFSETQ.

Comments on this clonotype: With a much larger clone just one base away, this may be a read error. This chain connects TRBV12-3 or TRBV12-4 to TRBJ2-3; TRBD1 matches 7 bases. The CDR3 length is 11 residues. CDR3 region: CSNSQGDTQYF. CDR3 nucleotide sequence: TGTTCCAACTCACAGGGGGATACGCAGTATTTT.

Ten or more counts support this clonotype. This chain joins TRBV5-1 and TRBJ2-3; unclear D gene. Germline CDR1 is SGHRS and CDR2 is YFSETQ. Trimming cost V 0 bases and J 0 bases, with 5 bases left between them. The CDR3 length is 14 residues. The CDR3 region is CASSLEPSTDTQYF. The DNA for the CDR3 is TGCGCCAGCAGCTTGGAGCCGAGCACAGATACGCAGTATTTT.

This clonotype was found many times. This chain links TRBV2 with TRBJ1-1; the D gene is possibly TRBD1 (5 bases). The V end was cut by 4 bases, the J end by 11 bases, with 17 bases between. Germline V lookup: CDR1 SNHLY, CDR2 FYNNEI. The CDR3 consists of 13 residues. CDR3 amino acids: CASSGGPGTGAFF. The CDR3 DNA follows: TGTGCCAGCAGTGGGGGCCCGGGGACGGGGGCTTTCTTT.

This clonotype has at least ten counts. This chain uses TRBV5-1 with TRBJ2-3, with 7 positions matching TRBD2. The CDR3 has 15 amino acids. Germline CDR1 SGHRS, CDR2 YFSETQ. V lost 2 bases and J lost 1; bases outside the gene matches: 4. The CDR3: CASSFPGGGTDTQYF. The DNA of the CDR3 is TGCGCCAGCAGCTTCCCGGGGGGAGGCACAGATACGCAGTATTTT.

This clonotype was observed many times. This chain connects TRBV6-1 to TRBJ2-7; D perhaps matches TRBD2 (5 bases). The V and J ends lost 8 bases and 2 bases respectively, with 16 bases between them. This CDR3 contains 14 residues. CDR1 MNHNS and CDR2 SASEGT come from the germline V gene. The CDR3 spells CASALGSIAYEQYF. The CDR3 DNA is TGTGCCAGCGCCCTAGGGAGTATCGCCTACGAGCAGTACTTC.

V gene TRBV15 combines with J gene TRBJ2-7; TRBD2 is a possible D gene (6 bases). The germline gives CDR1 LNHNV, CDR2 YYDKDF (reference sequence). Trimming cost V 0 bases and J 3 bases, with 12 bases left between them. The CDR3 totals 15 residues. The CDR3: CATSRERERGYEQYF. Written as DNA, the CDR3 is TGTGCCACCAGCAGAGAACGGGAGAGAGGCTACGAGCAGTACTTC.

The rearrangement uses TRBV4-1 and TRBJ2-5, with D uncertain. The CDR3 totals 14 residues. Germline values: CDR1 MGHRA, CDR2 YSYEKL. Trimming stripped 0 bases from V and 3 bases from J, with 8 bases between. For the CDR3, the DNA is TGCGCCAGCAGCCAAGAGGTCAGAAAAGAGACCCAGTACTTC. This translates into CASSQEVRKETQYF.

This clonotype was found many times. The chain carries TRBV20-1 and TRBJ1-2; D possibly corresponds to TRBD1 (5 bases). V lost 0 bases and J 3 bases, leaving 11 bases between the germline ends. Germline values: CDR1 DFQATT, CDR2 SNEGSKA (reference sequence). This CDR3 is built from 14 residues. CDR3: CSARDQGGDYGYTF. In DNA, the CDR3 is TGCAGTGCTAGAGATCAGGGAGGGGACTATGGCTACACCTTC.

At least ten counts were recorded for this clonotype. The chain recombines TRBV5-1 with TRBJ1-1; tentative D call: TRBD1 (5 bases). V was pared by 0 bases and J by 6 bases, with 24 bases between. Germline CDR1 reads SGHRS; CDR2 reads YFSETQ. CDR3 length: 18 residues. The chain's CDR3 is CASSLAKRVVEGRAEAFF. In DNA form, the CDR3 reads TGCGCCAGCAGCTTGGCCAAGCGAGTTGTGGAGGGACGCGCTGAAGCTTTCTTT.

This clonotype was recorded many times. The chain recombines TRBV9 with TRBJ1-2, with D uncertain. The V end was cut by 5 bases, the J end by 7 bases, with 21 bases between. This CDR3 has 15 residues. Germline CDR1 SGDLS, CDR2 YYNGEE. CDR3 sequence (DNA): TGTGCCAGCAGACGGGCAGAAACCCTACGGAGTGGCTACACCTTC. Translation: CASRRAETLRSGYTF.

At least ten counts were recorded for this clonotype. The chain carries TRBV11-2 and TRBJ2-3; D is uncertain. This CDR3 has 13 amino acids. With 6 bases removed from V and 0 bases from J, the gap between germline ends came to 7 bases. Germline-derived CDR1 and CDR2 are SGHAT and FQNNGV. The CDR3 nucleotides are TGTGCCAGCAGGTCCCCAAGCACAGATACGCAGTATTTT. Translating gives CASRSPSTDTQYF.

This clonotype was counted ten times or more. The rearrangement joins TRBV5-5 to TRBJ2-5, with a possible D match to TRBD1 (6 bases). Between the trimmed V and J ends, which lost 0 bases and 4 bases, there was a span of 13 bases. Per germline, CDR1 SGHKS and CDR2 YYEKEE (reference sequence). This CDR3 is built from 15 residues. In nucleotides, the CDR3 is TGTGCCAGCAGCTTGGAGGGCAGGGGAACAGAGACCCAGTACTTC. Translated: CASSLEGRGTETQYF.

Many counts were recorded for this clonotype. The chain employs TRBV5-1 and TRBJ2-1, with D hard to call. This CDR3 contains 13 residues. Germline V gene data show CDR1 as SGHRS and CDR2 as YFSETQ. The V end lost 2 bases, the J end lost 3 bases, and 6 bases lay between the germline ends. The CDR3 DNA follows: TGCGCCAGCAGCTTCAACAGCTACAATGAGCAGTTCTTC. This encodes CASSFNSYNEQFF.

This clonotype was seen more than once but under ten times. The chain combines TRBV5-1 with TRBJ2-1, with 9 bases that match TRBD2. This CDR3 has 16 residues. The ends lost 6 bases at V and 5 bases at J; junction bases unmatched: 12. The V gene's germline CDR1 is SGHRS and CDR2 YFSETQ. DNA for the CDR3: TGCGCCAGCAAGACTGGTAGCGGGGGCCCCGACAATGAGCAGTTCTTC. Its translation is CASKTGSGGPDNEQFF.

This clonotype was seen at least ten times. This chain connects TRBV5-1 to TRBJ1-4; D is unclear. Trimming shortened V by 6 bases and J by 5 bases, and 11 bases separated the two germline ends. The CDR3 length is 13 residues. The germline V gene has CDR1 SGHRS and CDR2 YFSETQ. CDR3 sequence (DNA): TGCGCCAGCACCGCAGGTCCGAATGAAAAACTGTTTTTT. It yields the protein CASTAGPNEKLFF.

This clonotype was observed at least ten times. The V call is TRBV4-1, the J call TRBJ2-5; TRBD1 or TRBD2 may be the D gene (6 bases each). Per the germline V gene, CDR1 is MGHRA and CDR2 is YSYEKL. The CDR3 consists of 15 residues. Trimming left V 0 bases short and J 2 bases short, with 10 bases between. CDR3 residues: CASSQEGGGQETQYF. For the CDR3, the DNA is TGCGCCAGCAGCCAAGAAGGAGGGGGACAAGAGACCCAGTACTTC.

This clonotype was seen more than once but under ten times. The chain couples TRBV7-6 to TRBJ2-7; D unresolved. This CDR3 spans 14 amino acids. V dropped 1 base and J dropped 0 bases, with 7 bases sitting between them. CDR1 is SGHVS, CDR2 FNYEAQ, per germline. The DNA for the CDR3 is TGTGCCAGCAGCTTAGGGATGGGCTCCTACGAGCAGTACTTC. Its translation: CASSLGMGSYEQYF. Using reference TRBV7-6 and TRBJ2-7 for the parts outside the CDR3, the full variable domain is GAGVSQSPRYKVTKRGQDVALRCDPISGHVSLYWYRQALGQGPEFLTYFNYEAQQDKSGLPNDRFSAERPEGSISTLTIQRTEQRDSAMYRCASSLGMGSYEQYFGPGTRLTVT.

This clonotype was seen many times. V gene TRBV5-1 combines with J gene TRBJ1-2; 8 nucleotides align to TRBD1. The CDR3 totals 14 residues. V lost 0 bases to trimming and J lost 7 bases; unmatched junction nucleotides: 5. The germline V gene has CDR1 SGHRS and CDR2 YFSETQ. For the CDR3, the DNA is TGCGCCAGCAGCTTGGCAGGGGGCAACGGTGGCTACACCTTC. Translation: CASSLAGGNGGYTF.

Ten or more counts support this clonotype. In nucleotides, the CDR3 is TGTGCCAGCAGCTGGGCAAGGGGAACTGAAGCTTTCTTT. This encodes CASSWARGTEAFF. The genes are TRBV5-5 and TRBJ1-1; D may be TRBD1 (5 bases). Trimming pared 3 bases from V and 5 bases from J, leaving 11 bases between. In germline, CDR1 is SGHKS, CDR2 YYEKEE (reference sequence). The CDR3 has 13 residues.

This clonotype was counted a few times. The V call is TRBV10-3, the J call TRBJ1-2; 9 bases are a match to TRBD1. V gave up 10 bases and J gave up 6 bases; unmatched junction bases: 12. CDR1 and CDR2 from the germline V gene are ENHRY and SYGVKD. The CDR3 spans 14 residues. CDR3 bases: TGTGCCACGTCCTCTGGACAGGGGAACGATGGCTACACCTTC. This codes for CATSSGQGNDGYTF.